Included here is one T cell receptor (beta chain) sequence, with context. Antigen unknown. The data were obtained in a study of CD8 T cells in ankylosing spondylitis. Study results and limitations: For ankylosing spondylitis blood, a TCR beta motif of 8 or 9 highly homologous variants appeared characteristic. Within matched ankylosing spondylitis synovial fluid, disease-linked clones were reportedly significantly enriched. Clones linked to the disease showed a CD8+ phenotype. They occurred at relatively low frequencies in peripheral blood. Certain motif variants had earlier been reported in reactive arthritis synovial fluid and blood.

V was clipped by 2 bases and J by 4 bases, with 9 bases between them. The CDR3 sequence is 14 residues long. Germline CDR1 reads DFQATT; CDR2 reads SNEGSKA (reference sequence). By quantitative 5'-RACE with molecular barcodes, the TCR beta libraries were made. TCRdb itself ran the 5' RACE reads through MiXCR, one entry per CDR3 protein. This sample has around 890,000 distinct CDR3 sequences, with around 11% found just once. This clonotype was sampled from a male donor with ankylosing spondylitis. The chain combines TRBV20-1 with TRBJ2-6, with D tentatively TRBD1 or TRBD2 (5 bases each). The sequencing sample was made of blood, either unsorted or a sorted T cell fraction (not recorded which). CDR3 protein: CSARTGAGANVLTF. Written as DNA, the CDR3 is TGCAGTGCTAGAACCGGGGCCGGGGCCAACGTCCTGACTTTC.